What follows are 17 T cell receptor beta chains derived from one specimen sequenced in a study of blood T cell repertoires in COVID-19. The table came from immunoSEQ multiplex PCR; TCRdb's copy has only in-frame clones and leaves some out. This table has roughly 190,000 clones, around 76% appearing once. The specimen sequenced was PBMCs or T cells enriched from blood (not recorded which). These receptors all come from a woman in her fifties or sixties with acute COVID-19.

The chain is built from TRBV19 and TRBJ1-2; weak D call: TRBD1 (6 bases). The V end was cut by 9 bases, the J end by 4 bases, with 18 bases between. The CDR3 covers 14 residues. The V gene's germline CDR1 is LNHDA and CDR2 SQIVND (reference sequence). The CDR3 is CASRGGGSSYGYTF. CDR3 coding DNA: TGTGCCAGCCGGGGGGGCGGTAGTAGCTATGGCTACACCTTC.

The V gene is TRBV21-1, the J gene TRBJ2-7; the table assigns TRBD1, which was not confirmed against the DNA. TRBV21-1 is a known pseudogene. The CDR3 is 16 residues long. CDR3 protein: CASIQRYRDRFYEQYV. The CDR3 DNA sequence: TGTGCCAGCATTCAAAGGTACCGGGACAGGTTCTACGAGCAGTACGTC.

This chain connects TRBV30 to TRBJ1-5, with 8 bases aligning to TRBD1. The CDR3 consists of 13 residues. From germline, CDR1 is GTSNPN and CDR2 SVGIG (reference sequence). With V trimmed by 5 bases and J by 2 bases, 2 bases remained unmatched. The CDR3: CAWEGQGNQPQHF. The CDR3 DNA follows: TGTGCCTGGGAGGGACAGGGCAATCAGCCCCAGCATTTT.

Notes on this clone: This sample also contains other DNA sequences that code for the same CDR3. The V and J genes are TRBV6-4 and TRBJ2-3; TRBD2 aligns across 11 bases. Germline trimming cut 3 bases from V and 2 bases from J; bases unmatched to any gene: 1. CDR1 MRHNA and CDR2 SNTAGT come from the germline V gene. This CDR3 region has 15 residues. CDR3 loop: CASSDSGGATDTQYF. The CDR3 DNA is TGTGCCAGCAGTGATAGCGGGGGGGCCACAGATACGCAGTATTTT.

The chain is built from TRBV7-9 and TRBJ2-7; D gene uncertain. Germline CDR1 and CDR2: SEHNR and FQNEAQ (reference sequence). With 1 base removed from V and 6 bases from J, the gap between germline ends came to 4 bases. This CDR3 is 11 amino acids long. The CDR3 loop reads CASSLGAEQYV. Written as DNA, the CDR3 is TGTGCCAGCAGCTTAGGGGCCGAGCAGTACGTC.

The chain uses TRBV11-2 and TRBJ2-2; D is unclear. Germline V CDR1 and CDR2: SGHAT, FQNNGV. The V and J ends lost 8 bases and 0 bases respectively, with 16 bases between them. The CDR3 spans 16 residues. CDR3 nucleotides: TGTGCCAGCCGGTGGGCACGTAACGCGAACACCGGGGAGCTGTTTTTT. Translated: CASRWARNANTGELFF.

V is TRBV28 and J is TRBJ1-4, with D perhaps matching TRBD1 (5 bases). Trimming left V 6 bases short and J 8 bases short, with 10 bases between. The CDR3 covers 12 residues. Germline V gene sequence: CDR1 MDHEN, CDR2 SYDVKM. The CDR3 sequence: CASSQGSEKLFF. The DNA of the CDR3 is TGTGCCAGCAGCCAGGGATCGGAAAAACTGTTTTTT.

Only a few counts were recorded for this clone. This chain uses TRBV18 with TRBJ1-4; 8 bases match TRBD1. Germline CDR1 reads KGHSH; CDR2 reads LQKENI. The CDR3 consists of 17 residues. With 0 bases clipped from V and 2 bases from J, the junction kept 5 bases outside the gene matches. CDR3 nucleotide sequence: TGTGCCAGCTCACCACCGGACAGGGTGGGCACTAATGAAAAACTGTTTTTT. It yields the protein CASSPPDRVGTNEKLFF.

The rearrangement uses TRBV27 and TRBJ2-5; D might be TRBD2 (6 bases). CDR3 size: 13 residues. V dropped 4 bases and J dropped 7 bases, with 13 bases sitting between them. Germline V gene sequence: CDR1 MNHEY, CDR2 SMNVEV (reference sequence). The CDR3 protein is CASSSYKEGTQYF. CDR3 coding DNA: TGTGCCAGCAGTTCCTACAAGGAGGGGACCCAGTACTTC.

This clone occurred a few times. The rearrangement uses TRBV4-2 and TRBJ1-2; a weak D match, TRBD1 (5 bases). Germline V gives CDR1 LGHNA, CDR2 YNFKEQ. V lost 0 bases and J lost 8, with 13 bases in between. This CDR3 is 14 amino acids long. The CDR3 spells CASSQDLGGEGYTF. CDR3 DNA: TGTGCCAGCAGCCAAGATCTGGGGGGAGAGGGCTACACCTTC.

CDR3 sequence (DNA): TGCGCCAGCAGCTCGGGATTTCACACTGAAGCTTTCTTT. Protein: CASSSGFHTEAFF. The chain couples TRBV5-1 to TRBJ1-1; D gene uncertain. The CDR3 is made up of 13 amino acids. CDR1 SGHRS and CDR2 YFSETQ come from the germline V gene. The V end lost 3 bases, the J end lost 3 bases, and 9 bases lay between the germline ends.

This rearrangement joins TRBV19 to TRBJ1-1, with 8 bases that match TRBD1. From germline, CDR1 is LNHDA and CDR2 SQIVND (reference sequence). The CDR3 spans 17 residues. The V gene end was trimmed by 3 bases and the J gene end by 2 bases; junction bases not matched to a gene: 11. The CDR3 is CASSMGAWDRFNTEAFF. In nucleotides, the CDR3 is TGTGCCAGTAGTATGGGTGCCTGGGACAGGTTTAACACTGAAGCTTTCTTT.

The CDR3 reads CASSPPEGPGDGYTF. The CDR3 nucleotides read TGTGCCAGCTCACCACCGGAAGGGCCAGGGGACGGCTACACCTTC. The chain joins TRBV18 to TRBJ1-2, with D possibly matching TRBD1 (6 bases). Trimming removed 0 bases from V and 8 bases from J, with 16 bases in between. There are 15 residues in the CDR3. Germline V gives CDR1 KGHSH, CDR2 LQKENI. Filled out from reference TRBV18 and TRBJ1-2, the complete variable domain reads NAGVMQNPRHLVRRRGQEARLRCSPMKGHSHVYWYRQLPEEGLKFMVYLQKENIIDESGMPKERFSAEFPKEGPSILRIQQVVRGDSAAYFCASSPPEGPGDGYTFGSGTRLTVV.

The chain carries TRBV19 and TRBJ1-1, with 7 bases lining up with TRBD1. Germline V gives CDR1 LNHDA, CDR2 SQIVND (reference sequence). The CDR3 spans 15 residues. The V and J ends lost 7 bases and 5 bases, in that order; junction bases with no gene match: 13. This CDR3 reads CASTQLGRGRTEAFF. The DNA for the CDR3 is TGTGCCAGTACCCAATTGGGTAGGGGGCGGACTGAAGCTTTCTTT. Supplemented by reference TRBV19 and TRBJ1-1, the full variable domain reads DGGITQSPKYLFRKEGQNVTLSCEQNLNHDAMYWYRQDPGQGLRLIYYSQIVNDFQKGDIAEGYSVSREKKESFPLTVTSAQKNPTAFYLCASTQLGRGRTEAFFGQGTRLTVV.

This sequence joins TRBV19 and TRBJ2-2; 9 nucleotides agree with TRBD1. The CDR3 runs 16 residues. After removal of 3 bases from V and 4 bases from J, the junction contained 6 bases not matched to a gene. Germline CDR1 and CDR2: LNHDA and SQIVND (reference sequence). The CDR3 loop reads CASSILTGGGTGELFF. The CDR3 DNA sequence: TGTGCCAGTAGTATCCTAACAGGGGGCGGCACCGGGGAGCTGTTTTTT.

The chain joins TRBV3-1 (or the pseudogene TRBV3-2) to TRBJ2-5, with 9 bases that match TRBD2. The CDR3 has 17 amino acids. Germline V gene lookup returns CDR1 LGHDT and CDR2 YNNKEL (reference sequence). J gave up 4 bases and V 1 base, and 10 bases lay outside the gene matches. The CDR3 sequence is CASSQVGTSPLGETQYF. The CDR3 bases are TGTGCCAGCAGCCAAGTAGGGACTAGCCCCCTGGGAGAGACCCAGTACTTC.

The chain recombines TRBV4-2 with TRBJ2-1; possibly TRBD1 for D (5 bases). The CDR3 is 15 amino acids. The germline gives CDR1 LGHNA, CDR2 YNFKEQ. Trimming took off 1 base at V and 8 bases at J, with 15 bases between the two ends. In DNA form, the CDR3 reads TGTGCCAGCAGCCAAGGACAGATCCCGGGCGATGAGCAGTTCTTC. Protein sequence: CASSQGQIPGDEQFF.